This TCR beta chain appears in the sequencing data of a study of blood T cell repertoires in COVID-19. Looking at the study overall: Researchers got acute and convalescent COVID-19 samples from the United States, Italy and Spain.

The CDR3 consists of 13 residues. Looked up from germline, CDR1 is ENHRY and CDR2 is SYGVKD. The V and J ends lost 6 bases and 1 base respectively, with 10 bases between them. Under the authors' procedure: How many nucleated cells were present was estimated from reference gene primer amplification. Only in-frame clones appear in the TCRdb table, and some are missing; sequencing was by immunoSEQ multiplex PCR. V, J and clone size are those of that table, while D and trimming were read from the DNA. The sample yields fewer than 250,000 clones, approximately 90% seen once. Sequencing was carried out using peripheral blood. The TCR originated in a man aged 55 to 70 with COVID-19, enrolled during active disease. The rearrangement uses TRBV10-3 and TRBJ2-7, with D unresolved. DNA of the CDR3: TGTGCCATCAGCCGCGACACTTCCTACGAGCAGTACTTC. It specifies CAISRDTSYEQYF.